This is a list of T cell receptor beta chains from one sample in a study of T cell responses to AZD1222 COVID-19 vaccine. Only in-frame clones appear in the TCRdb table, and some are missing; sequencing was by immunoSEQ multiplex PCR. This table has 90,000 to 95,000 clones, approximately 90% appearing once. Here the sequenced sample was peripheral blood, taken 28 days after the second AZD1222 dose. These receptor sequences come from an adult who received the AZD1222 COVID-19 vaccine. The CDR3 runs from the conserved cysteine through the conserved F or W. D genes are given only for firm matches. Clone size is stated in some rows and not others, as once, few, many or a class when expanded.

D	V	J	size	DNA	CDR3
NA	TRBV4-2	TRBJ2-3	NA	TGTGCCAGCAGCCAAGAGCAGAGCGCAGATACGCAGTATTTT	CASSQEQSADTQYF
NA	TRBV5-4	TRBJ1-5	NA	TGTGCCAGCAGCAACGGAGCTGGCATAGAGCCCCAGCATTTT	CASSNGAGIEPQHF
NA	TRBV6-5	TRBJ1-1	NA	TGTGCCAGCAGCCTTTTGAATGCGTTCACTGAAGCTTTCTTT	CASSLLNAFTEAFF
TRBD2	TRBV30	TRBJ2-3	once	TGTGCCTGGAGTGTTCCGCGGGGGGCACGACGCACAGATACGCAGTATTTT	CAWSVPRGARRTDTQYF
NA	TRBV7-2	TRBJ2-3	NA	TGTGCCAGCAGCCCCCCAGCGGATACGCAGTATTTT	CASSPPADTQYF
TRBD1	TRBV11-1	TRBJ1-1	once	TGTGCCAGCAGCTTGGGGGACAGGACTTCCCCCACTGAAGCTTTCTTT	CASSLGDRTSPTEAFF
TRBD1	TRBV5-8	TRBJ1-2	NA	TGTGCCAGCAGCTTAACCGGGACAGGGAAGGGCTACACCTTC	CASSLTGTGKGYTF
TRBD2	TRBV30	TRBJ2-5	once	TGTGCCTGGGCTACGTCGGGGGGATCCCAAGAGACCCAGTACTTC	CAWATSGGSQETQYF
TRBD2	TRBV7-2	TRBJ2-1	NA	TGTGCCAGCAGCCCTACGGCGGGGGGAGACAATGAGCAGTTCTTC	CASSPTAGGDNEQFF
NA	TRBV19	TRBJ1-3	NA	TGTGCCAGTAGTATTTCGCCCGGGAATGGAAACACCATATATTTT	CASSISPGNGNTIYF
NA	TRBV4-2	TRBJ1-4	NA	TGTGCCAGCAGCCAAGAAGGGGGAAATGAAAAACTGTTTTTT	CASSQEGGNEKLFF
NA	TRBV2	TRBJ1-2	NA	TGTGCCAGCAGGGACACAGGAAGTTATGGCTACACCTTC	CASRDTGSYGYTF
NA	TRBV30	TRBJ1-6	NA	TGTGCCTGGACACGTGGAGGTAACTCACCCCTCCACTTT	CAWTRGGNSPLHF
NA	TRBV3-1/TRBV3-2	TRBJ1-1	once	TGTGCCAGCAGCCAAGCCTGGGCAGGGAGTACTGAAGCTTTCTTT	CASSQAWAGSTEAFF
NA	TRBV7-2	TRBJ2-3	NA	TGTGCCAGCAGCTTACCGGAACCCCCGGATACGCAGTATTTT	CASSLPEPPDTQYF
NA	TRBV9	TRBJ1-4	NA	TGTGCCAGCAGCGCCGGGGGCAGGGGAAATGAAAAACTGTTTTTT	CASSAGGRGNEKLFF
NA	TRBV4-1	TRBJ2-2	NA	TGCGCCAGCAGCCAAAGACGGCCCGCGAACACCGGGGAGCTGTTTTTT	CASSQRRPANTGELFF
NA	TRBV2	TRBJ1-1	few	TGTGCCAGCACAAGACAGCTGAACACTGAAGCTTTCTTT	CASTRQLNTEAFF
TRBD1	TRBV19	TRBJ1-5	NA	TGTGCCAGTAGTACTCGAGGGGGCGCGGGCAATCAGCCCCAGCATTTT	CASSTRGGAGNQPQHF
NA	TRBV10-3	TRBJ1-4	NA	TGTGCCATGAGCGGGACCTTTAATGAAAAACTGTTTTTT	CAMSGTFNEKLFF
NA	TRBV19	TRBJ2-1	NA	TGTGCCAGTAGTGCGTACGTAGGGGATCATTACAATGAGCAGTTCTTC	CASSAYVGDHYNEQFF
NA	TRBV9	TRBJ1-1	NA	TGTGCCAGCAGCCCAGGGAACATGGGGTGGACTGAAGCTTTCTTT	CASSPGNMGWTEAFF
TRBD1	TRBV19	TRBJ1-6	NA	TGTGCCAGCAACAGACAGGGGGATGGTTCACCCCTCCACTTT	CASNRQGDGSPLHF
TRBD1	TRBV4-2	TRBJ2-1	NA	TGTGCCAGCCAGGGGGACCCCGTCGACACTGAGCAGTTCTTC	CASQGDPVDTEQFF
NA	TRBV7-2	TRBJ1-5	NA	TGTGCCAGCAGCTTAGCGTTCAATCAGCCCCAGCATTTT	CASSLAFNQPQHF
NA	TRBV3-1/TRBV3-2	TRBJ2-7	NA	TGTGCCAGCAGCCAAGTACAGGGTTACGAGCAGTACTTC	CASSQVQGYEQYF
NA	TRBV19	TRBJ1-4	NA	TGTGCCAGTAGTATCTCCAGGGCGGAAAAACTGTTTTTT	CASSISRAEKLFF
TRBD1	TRBV29-1	TRBJ2-1	NA	TGCAGCGTTCACCAAACAGGACAGGGTGGCGATGAGCAGTTCTTC	CSVHQTGQGGDEQFF
NA	TRBV6-1	TRBJ1-2	NA	TGTGCCAGCAGTGAAGGCGGGGGGACGGGAGGTAACTATGGCTACACCTTC	CASSEGGGTGGNYGYTF
NA	TRBV10-3	TRBJ2-7	NA	TGTGCCATCAACCCAGGTCCCTCCTACGAGCAGTACTTC	CAINPGPSYEQYF
NA	TRBV5-1	TRBJ2-1	NA	TGCGCCAGCAGCCCGGATGGAGGGCCGAGTGTAGGGGAGCAGTTCTTC	CASSPDGGPSVGEQFF
NA	TRBV10-2	TRBJ1-5	NA	TGCGCCAGCAGTGAGAGGGAGGATAGCAATCAGCCCCAGCATTTT	CASSEREDSNQPQHF
NA	TRBV9	TRBJ1-2	NA	TGTGCCAGCAGCGCGAACTATGGCTACACCTTC	CASSANYGYTF
NA	TRBV18	TRBJ2-5	NA	TGTGCCAGCTCACCGGGGGCCCCCCAAGAGACCCAGTACTTC	CASSPGAPQETQYF
TRBD1	TRBV9	TRBJ1-2	NA	TGTGCCAGCAGCGTCGACAGGGGATACTATGGCTACACCTTC	CASSVDRGYYGYTF
TRBD1	TRBV7-8	TRBJ2-1	NA	TGTGCCAGCAGCTTACCGGACAGGGGCCACAATGAGCAGTTCTTC	CASSLPDRGHNEQFF
NA	TRBV30	TRBJ1-5	NA	TGTGCCTGGAGTGCCGGGAACCCAGCCCAGCATTTT	CAWSAGNPAQHF
NA	TRBV7-3	TRBJ1-1	NA	TGTGCCAGCAGCCGAGAGGTCGCAAACACTGAAGCTTTCTTT	CASSREVANTEAFF
NA	TRBV7-2	TRBJ2-5	once	TGTGCCAGCAGCTCTCAAGAGACCCAGTACTTC	CASSSQETQYF
TRBD2	TRBV30	TRBJ2-2	once	TGTGCCTGGAGTGTACCAACTAGCGGGGGGATATCGAACACCGGGGAGCTGTTTTTT	CAWSVPTSGGISNTGELFF
NA	TRBV5-4	TRBJ2-5	once	TGTGCCAGCAGCGAGGGAGACCGAGAGACCCAGTACTTC	CASSEGDRETQYF
NA	TRBV5-4	TRBJ2-1	NA	TGTGCCAGCAGCTTGGAACGAGGGGGGCCGAGGAATGAGCAGTTCTTC	CASSLERGGPRNEQFF
NA	TRBV6-5	TRBJ2-1	NA	TGTGCCAGCAGTTACTCGCCGGGCCTCAGCAATGAGCAGTTCTTC	CASSYSPGLSNEQFF
TRBD2	TRBV5-8	TRBJ2-3	NA	TGTGCCAGCAGCTTGGAGCGGACTAGCGGACAATTTAGCACAGATACGCAGTATTTT	CASSLERTSGQFSTDTQYF
TRBD1	TRBV24-1	TRBJ2-5	NA	TGTGCCACCAGTGATTCTGGGCCGGACAGGGGGAAGACCCAGTACTTC	CATSDSGPDRGKTQYF
TRBD2	TRBV7-3	TRBJ2-1	NA	TGTGCCAGCAGCTTATCCGGGACTACCAACAATGAGCAGTTCTTC	CASSLSGTTNNEQFF
NA	TRBV4-1	TRBJ2-4	NA	TGCGCCAGCAGCTCGCCCTTAGTAACGATAGCCAAAAACATTCAGTACTTC	CASSSPLVTIAKNIQYF
NA	TRBV5-1	TRBJ2-5	NA	TGCGCCAGCAGCTTGGTGGGGTTCCAAGAGACCCAGTACTTC	CASSLVGFQETQYF
NA	TRBV3-1/TRBV3-2	TRBJ2-7	NA	TGTGCCAGCAGCCAAAGTCGGAGAGAGGAGCAGTACTTC	CASSQSRREEQYF
NA	TRBV12-3/TRBV12-4	TRBJ1-5	few	TGTGCCAGCAGCCAAGTCACGGGACAGCCCCAGCATTTT	CASSQVTGQPQHF
TRBD1	TRBV5-1	TRBJ1-1	NA	TGCGCCAGCAGCAGTCCAGGGGGCGTCAGAATGAACACTGAAGCTTTCTTT	CASSSPGGVRMNTEAFF
NA	TRBV11-3	TRBJ2-7	once	TGTGCCAGCAGCCTGGGCAGAGGACTCTCCTACGAGCAGTACTTC	CASSLGRGLSYEQYF
NA	TRBV2	TRBJ1-6	NA	TGTGCCAGCAGTGACGATGCTCAGTTACCCCTCCACTTT	CASSDDAQLPLHF
TRBD1	TRBV29-1	TRBJ1-4	NA	TGCAGCGTTGCTCTCAGGGGGGGGTTTAATGAAAAACTGTTTTTT	CSVALRGGFNEKLFF